These 9 T cell receptor beta chains originate from one sample sequenced in a study of T cells in Graves' hyperthyroidism and ophthalmopathy (dated by TCRdb to between 2018 and 2021). Receptor amplification or capture employed multiplex PCR. Reads for this sample came from an Illumina HiSeq 2000. The TCR beta CDR3 regions were amplified from the RNA transcripts. The first round of RT-PCR for the TCR CDR3 was performed with the HTBI primer set and the Qiagen OneStep RT-PCR kit. Clones were called with MiXCR by TCRdb after fastp trimmed the public reads at Q25, and only in-frame beta chains were retained. Rows with a matching CDR3 protein are joined into one entry that keeps the most common DNA and genes. Counted in this sample were under 350,000 distinct CDR3 sequences; around 20% of them appeared once. The ten largest account for 50% of the sample. The sample consisted of blood. These TCRs come from a woman in her fifties or sixties with Graves' hyperthyroidism.

This clonotype appeared many times. This chain joins TRBV4-1 and TRBJ2-3; D is ambiguous. Trimming removed 1 base from V and 1 base from J, with 6 bases in between. The CDR3 covers 14 residues. Germline V lookup: CDR1 MGHRA, CDR2 YSYEKL. CDR3 amino acids: CASSQALGTDTQYF. The DNA for the CDR3 is TGCGCCAGCAGCCAAGCCCTCGGCACAGATACGCAGTATTTT.

This clonotype has ten or more counts. The CDR3 nucleotides read TGTGCCAGCAGCTTAGGAGCGGGAGGAGAGACCCAGTACTTC. Residues: CASSLGAGGETQYF. The rearrangement joins TRBV7-2 to TRBJ2-5, with 9 nucleotides matching TRBD2. Germline lookup yields CDR1 SGHTA and CDR2 FQGNSA. The V gene end was trimmed by 1 base and the J gene end by 4 bases; junction bases not matched to a gene: 1. This CDR3 spans 14 amino acids.

This clonotype came up many times. V usage is TRBV2 and J usage is TRBJ2-7; a possible D gene is TRBD1 (5 bases). The CDR3 is made up of 13 amino acids. V lost 7 bases, J lost 0 bases, and 10 bases lay in between. Germline V gene data show CDR1 as SNHLY and CDR2 as FYNNEI. This chain's CDR3 is CASTPRGSYEQYF. DNA of the CDR3: TGTGCCAGCACTCCAAGGGGCTCCTACGAGCAGTACTTC.

This clonotype was detected a few times. The chain carries TRBV12-3 or TRBV12-4 and TRBJ1-1; D is ambiguous. The CDR3 runs to 14 residues. V was cut by 6 bases and J by 5 bases, with 16 bases left in between. CDR3 DNA: TGTGCCAGCAGGCCGCACCTGGATGGGACTGAAGCTTTCTTT. Translated, it gives CASRPHLDGTEAFF.

This clonotype has only a few counts. The rearrangement links TRBV28 to TRBJ1-2; 8 bases are a match to TRBD1. Trimming cost V 5 bases and J 7 bases; bases outside gene matches: 6. Looked up from germline, CDR1 is MDHEN and CDR2 is SYDVKM. CDR3 size: 13 residues. CDR3 DNA: TGTGCCAGCAGTCCGGACAGGGTAGCTGGCTACACCTTC. Its protein product is CASSPDRVAGYTF.

The chain carries TRBV28 and TRBJ1-5, with 7 nucleotides matching TRBD1. V gave up 6 bases and J gave up 3 bases; unmatched junction bases: 11. Germline loops: CDR1 MDHEN, CDR2 SYDVKM. This CDR3 has 16 residues. Here the CDR3 DNA reads TGTGCCAGCAGCAACACCAGACAGGGAAACAATCAGCCCCAGCATTTT. Its protein is CASSNTRQGNNQPQHF.

This clonotype was counted many times. This chain joins TRBV12-3 or TRBV12-4 and TRBJ2-1, with 9 bases identical to TRBD2. V lost 4 bases and J lost 8; bases outside the gene matches: 6. The CDR3 runs 14 residues. CDR3 bases: TGTGCCAGCAGTTCGGGACTAGCAAGATATGAGCAGTTCTTC. Its translation is CASSSGLARYEQFF.

The chain has TRBV2 and TRBJ2-2, with 9 bases aligning to TRBD2. CDR1 SNHLY and CDR2 FYNNEI come from the germline V gene. The CDR3 length is 16 residues. The ends lost 8 bases at V and 5 bases at J; junction bases unmatched: 12. Here the CDR3 DNA reads TGTGCCAGCCAAGGACGGCGGGGGGGATGGACCGGGGAGCTGTTTTTT. Amino acid sequence: CASQGRRGGWTGELFF.

The sample holds many counts of this clonotype. The chain uses TRBV5-6 and TRBJ2-1; D perhaps matches TRBD2 (7 bases). Germline lookup yields CDR1 SGHDT and CDR2 YYEEEE. The V gene lost 4 bases and the J gene lost 9 bases, with 17 bases spanning the gap. The CDR3 extends over 14 amino acids. Written as DNA, the CDR3 is TGTGCCAGCAGCCCCTTGAGGGGGGGGAGTGAGCAGTTCTTC. Its translation is CASSPLRGGSEQFF.